This T cell receptor (beta chain) was documented in a study of shared clonotypes between healthy human individuals. CD8 cells regarded as naive lacked CD45RO, were positively chosen for CCR7, and omitted terminally differentiated effector memory CD45RA+ cells. Measured with immunoSEQ multiplex PCR; TCRdb has only the in-frame clones, and not every one. The sample records millions of clones, over 85% being singletons. The CDR3 extends over 18 amino acids. J gave up 4 bases and V 1 base, and 8 bases lay outside the gene matches. CDR1 and CDR2 (germline): MGHRA, YSYEKL. The chain carries TRBV4-1 and TRBJ2-3; 13 bases map to TRBD2. The sequence came from a man younger than 30 in good health. Sequencing was carried out using naive CD8+ T cells sorted from blood. CDR3 DNA: TGCGCCAGCAGCCAAGTCCCGGGACTAGCGGGACAGGCAGATACGCAGTATTTT. Amino acids: CASSQVPGLAGQADTQYF.